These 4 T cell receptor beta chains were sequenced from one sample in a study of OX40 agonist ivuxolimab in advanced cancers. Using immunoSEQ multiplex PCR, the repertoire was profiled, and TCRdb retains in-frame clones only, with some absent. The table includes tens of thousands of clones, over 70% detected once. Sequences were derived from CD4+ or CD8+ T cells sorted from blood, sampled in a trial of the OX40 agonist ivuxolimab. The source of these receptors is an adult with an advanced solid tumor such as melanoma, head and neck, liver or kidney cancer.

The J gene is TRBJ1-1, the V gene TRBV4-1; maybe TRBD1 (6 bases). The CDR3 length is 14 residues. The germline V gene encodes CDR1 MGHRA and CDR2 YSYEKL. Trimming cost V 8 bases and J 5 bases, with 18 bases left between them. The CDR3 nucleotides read TGCGCCAGCTACGCTGGGGGGGCGAGGACTGAAGCTTTCTTT. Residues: CASYAGGARTEAFF.

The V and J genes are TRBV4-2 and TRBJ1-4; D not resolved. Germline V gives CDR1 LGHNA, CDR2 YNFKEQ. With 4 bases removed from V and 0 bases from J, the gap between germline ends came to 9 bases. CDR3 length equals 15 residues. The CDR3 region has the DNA TGTGCCAGCAGCCTCAACCCAGCAACTAATGAAAAACTGTTTTTT. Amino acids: CASSLNPATNEKLFF.

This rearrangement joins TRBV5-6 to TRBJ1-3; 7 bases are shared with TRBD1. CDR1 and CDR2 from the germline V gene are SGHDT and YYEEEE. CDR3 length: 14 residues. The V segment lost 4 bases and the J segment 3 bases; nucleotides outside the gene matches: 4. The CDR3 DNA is TGTGCCAGCAGCAAGACAGGGAGTGGAAACACCATATATTTT. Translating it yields CASSKTGSGNTIYF.

The CDR3 here is CASSLESGRVVSPLHF. CDR3 DNA sequence: TGTGCCAGCAGCTTAGAATCGGGCAGGGTGGTTTCACCCCTCCACTTT. This chain connects TRBV11-2 to TRBJ1-6; maybe TRBD1 (5 bases). Germline lookup yields CDR1 SGHAT and CDR2 FQNNGV. Trimming removed 0 bases from V and 9 bases from J, with 15 bases in between. CDR3 length: 16 residues.